This TCR beta chain is drawn from a study of cytomegalovirus exposure and HLA in healthy donors. Overall study results and limits: The authors listed approximately 160 TCR beta chains as cytomegalovirus-associated. Presence/absence comparisons presumed near-even sequencing depth among donors.

Use of 60 Vbeta and 13 Jbeta primers characterized the PCR. The table came from immunoSEQ multiplex PCR; TCRdb's copy has only in-frame clones and leaves some out. Of some 150,000 clones in the sample, approximately 90% were seen once. V lost 9 bases and J lost 6, with 16 bases in between. Germline values: CDR1 MNHEY, CDR2 SMNVEV (reference sequence). The CDR3 length is 13 residues. With regard to this clone: The antigen is unknown.

This TCR was recovered from a woman aged 25 to 39 in good health and CMV-seronegative. The material sequenced was PBMCs. The chain employs TRBV27 and TRBJ2-3; D ambiguous. The CDR3 DNA follows: TGTGCCAGTTCTTTCCGCCCCCAGGATACGCAGTATTTT. The encoded protein is CASSFRPQDTQYF.